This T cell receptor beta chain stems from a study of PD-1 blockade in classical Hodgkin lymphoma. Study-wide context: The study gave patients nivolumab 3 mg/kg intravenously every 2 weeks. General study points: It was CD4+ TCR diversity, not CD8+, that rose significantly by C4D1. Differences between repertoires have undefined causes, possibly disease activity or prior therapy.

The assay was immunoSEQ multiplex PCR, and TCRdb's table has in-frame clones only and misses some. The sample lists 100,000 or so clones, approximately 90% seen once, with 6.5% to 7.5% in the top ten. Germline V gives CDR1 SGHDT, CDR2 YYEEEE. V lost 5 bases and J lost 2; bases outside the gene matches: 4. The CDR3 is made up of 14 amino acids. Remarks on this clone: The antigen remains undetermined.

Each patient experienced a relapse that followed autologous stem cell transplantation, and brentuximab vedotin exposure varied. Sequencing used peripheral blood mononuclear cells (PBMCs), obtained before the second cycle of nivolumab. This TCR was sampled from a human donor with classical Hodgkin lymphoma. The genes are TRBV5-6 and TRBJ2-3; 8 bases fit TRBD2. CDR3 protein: CASRRGGFTDTQYF. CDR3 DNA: TGTGCCAGCAGACGGGGGGGATTCACAGATACGCAGTATTTT. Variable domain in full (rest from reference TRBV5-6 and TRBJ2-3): DAGVTQSPTHLIKTRGQQVTLRCSPKSGHDTVSWYQQALGQGPQFIFQYYEEEERQRGNFPDRFSGHQFPNYSSELNVNALLLGDSALYLCASRRGGFTDTQYFGPGTRLTVL.